This is a list of T cell receptor beta chains from one sample in a study of human T cells and chemical hapten exposure. TCRdb re-called the RACE reads with MiXCR, one entry per CDR3 protein. The sample lists under 130,000 distinct CDR3 sequences; less than 40% were seen once. This material consisted of whole blood, taken in connection with sensitization to the hapten diphenylcyclopropenone (DPC). The receptors here all came from a man aged 35 to 55 with alopecia areata. Some clones in this sample may be carry-over from other donors' samples. Each CDR3 is given with its conserved first and last residue. D genes are given only for firm matches. Rows may omit the clone size; those that give it use once, few, many or a size class.

-	TRBD1	TRBV4-1	TRBJ1-6	CASSGRRGLLNSPLHF	TGCGCCAGCAGCGGACGTAGGGGGCTCTTGAATTCACCCCTCCACTTT
-	-	TRBV12-3/TRBV12-4	TRBJ2-1	CASSLLVFSHNEQFF	TGTGCCAGCAGCCTACTAGTTTTTTCCCACAATGAGCAGTTCTTC
-	TRBD1	TRBV5-1	TRBJ2-5	CARTGGACKVQYF	TGCGCCAGGACAGGGGGCGCTTGCAAGGTCCAGTACTTC
-	TRBD1	TRBV28	TRBJ2-1	CASNRDRSSYNEQFF	TGTGCCAGCAACAGGGACAGGTCCTCCTACAATGAGCAGTTCTTC
few	TRBD1	TRBV18	TRBJ1-1	CASSSGGKNTEAFF	TGTGCCAGCTCTTCAGGGGGTAAGAACACTGAAGCTTTCTTT
few	TRBD1	TRBV6-6	TRBJ1-1	CASSSGQGRAEAFF	TGTGCCAGCAGTTCGGGACAGGGGAGGGCTGAAGCTTTCTTT
-	TRBD1	TRBV28	TRBJ2-3	CASSPDYRQGRTDTQYF	TGTGCCAGCAGTCCAGATTATCGACAGGGGAGGACAGATACGCAGTATTTT
few	-	TRBV6-5	TRBJ1-6	CASGYSNSPLHF	TGTGCCAGCGGGTATTCGAATTCACCCCTCCACTTT
-	TRBD1	TRBV10-3	TRBJ2-3	CAISNPDRGVSTDTQYF	TGTGCCATCAGTAATCCCGACAGGGGAGTCAGCACAGATACGCAGTATTTT
-	TRBD2	TRBV10-2	TRBJ2-3	CASSETSGSADTQYF	TGCGCCAGCAGTGAGACTAGCGGGAGTGCAGATACGCAGTATTTT
few	-	TRBV18	TRBJ2-3	CASSPPAADTQYF	TGTGCCAGCTCACCACCAGCGGCAGATACGCAGTATTTT
few	-	TRBV7-6	TRBJ1-2	CASSPGVYGYTF	TGTGCCAGCAGCCCTGGCGTCTATGGCTACACCTTC
few	TRBD2	TRBV4-3	TRBJ2-3	CASSQDLAGGADTQYF	TGCGCCAGCAGCCAAGATTTAGCGGGAGGCGCAGATACGCAGTATTTT
few	TRBD1	TRBV4-3	TRBJ1-4	CASSQRQGNEKLFF	TGCGCCAGCAGCCAGAGACAGGGAAATGAAAAACTGTTTTTT
few	-	TRBV20-1	TRBJ1-3	CSARGTGNTIYF	TGCAGTGCCCGCGGGACTGGAAACACCATATATTTT
-	-	TRBV28	TRBJ2-3	CASMRASTDTQYF	TGTGCCAGCATGAGAGCTAGCACAGATACGCAGTATTTT
-	-	TRBV7-2	TRBJ2-3	CASSSALPARLTDTQYF	TGTGCCAGCAGCTCCGCCCTCCCGGCTCGGCTCACAGATACGCAGTATTTT
few	TRBD1	TRBV15	TRBJ1-5	CATTRTGTGSQPQHF	TGTGCCACCACCCGGACCGGGACAGGGAGTCAGCCCCAGCATTTT
-	TRBD2	TRBV7-9	TRBJ2-5	CASSGLSGGVETQYF	TGTGCCAGCAGCGGCCTATCGGGGGGTGTAGAGACCCAGTACTTC
few	-	TRBV28	TRBJ2-7	CASSSGSGGAYEQYF	TGTGCCAGCAGTTCTGGATCCGGGGGCGCCTACGAGCAGTACTTC
-	-	TRBV20-1	TRBJ1-4	CSARDLGQENEKLFF	TGCAGTGCTAGAGATCTGGGGCAGGAGAATGAAAAACTGTTTTTT
-	-	TRBV20-1	TRBJ2-1	CSATSVSSYNEQFF	TGCAGTGCTACTAGCGTGAGCTCCTACAATGAGCAGTTCTTC
-	-	TRBV5-1	TRBJ2-5	CASSLGSGKETQYF	TGCGCCAGCAGCTTAGGGTCCGGGAAAGAGACCCAGTACTTC
-	-	TRBV6-5	TRBJ1-1	CASSSGQNTEAFF	TGTGCCAGCAGCTCGGGACAGAACACTGAAGCTTTCTTT
-	-	TRBV12-3/TRBV12-4	TRBJ2-2	CASSFSDNTGELFF	TGTGCCAGCAGTTTTTCGGATAACACCGGGGAGCTGTTTTTT
-	-	TRBV12-3/TRBV12-4	TRBJ1-4	CASSSLTGEGEKLFF	TGTGCCAGCAGTTCCCTGACAGGTGAAGGGGAAAAACTGTTTTTT
few	TRBD2	TRBV3-1	TRBJ2-3	CASSQGQSSGNEDTQYF	TGTGCCAGCAGCCAAGGTCAGTCTAGCGGGAATGAAGATACGCAGTATTTT
-	-	TRBV4-1	TRBJ1-5	CASSQKGDPDQPQHF	TGCGCCAGCAGCCAAAAAGGGGATCCCGATCAGCCCCAGCATTTT
-	-	TRBV6-5	TRBJ1-1	CASSYAGTGLLGTEAFF	TGTGCCAGCAGTTACGCCGGGACGGGACTTTTAGGCACTGAAGCTTTCTTT
-	-	TRBV12-3/TRBV12-4	TRBJ2-7	CASSSTEDPYEQYF	TGTGCCAGCAGCTCCACAGAAGACCCCTACGAGCAGTACTTC
-	-	TRBV13	TRBJ2-6	CASSLFAAGANVLTF	TGTGCCAGCAGCTTATTTGCGGCTGGGGCCAACGTCCTGACTTTC
-	TRBD2	TRBV6-5	TRBJ2-1	CASRSQTSGSGIDEQFF	TGTGCCAGCAGGTCCCAGACTAGCGGGAGTGGTATAGATGAGCAGTTCTTC
-	-	TRBV18	TRBJ2-3	CASSPDRDTQYF	TGTGCCAGCTCACCCGACCGGGATACGCAGTATTTT
-	TRBD1	TRBV20-1	TRBJ2-5	CSAPKGAGETQYF	TGCAGTGCCCCAAAGGGGGCAGGGGAGACCCAGTACTTC
-	-	TRBV15	TRBJ2-3	CATSREGGGLSTDTQYF	TGTGCCACCAGCAGAGAGGGAGGGGGCTTGAGCACAGATACGCAGTATTTT
-	TRBD1	TRBV2	TRBJ1-1	CASSERDRGRTEAFF	TGTGCCAGCAGCGAAAGAGACAGGGGGCGGACTGAAGCTTTCTTT
few	TRBD1	TRBV6-4	TRBJ2-2	CASKGQATNTGELFF	TGTGCCAGCAAAGGACAGGCCACGAACACCGGGGAGCTGTTTTTT
few	-	TRBV24-1	TRBJ2-3	CATSDSQGYRTDTQYF	TGTGCCACCAGTGATTCACAGGGCTACCGCACAGATACGCAGTATTTT
few	TRBD1	TRBV5-1	TRBJ1-6	CASRPTGTGNSPLHF	TGCGCCAGCAGACCCACCGGGACAGGGAATTCACCCCTCCACTTT
few	-	TRBV11-2	TRBJ1-1	CASNLEGVINTEAFF	TGTGCCAGCAACCTGGAAGGGGTAATCAACACTGAAGCTTTCTTT
few	TRBD2	TRBV3-1	TRBJ2-7	CASSQGRSGSYEQYF	TGTGCCAGCAGCCAGGGCCGTAGCGGGAGCTACGAGCAGTACTTC